A single T cell receptor beta chain is shown here with its context. The antigen remains undetermined. Sequencing used immunoSEQ multiplex PCR; TCRdb keeps in-frame clones, though not all of them. The sample consists of roughly 140,000 clones, roughly 80% of them appearing once. The V gene's germline CDR1 is MNHEY and CDR2 SVGAGI. With V trimmed by 11 bases and J by 3 bases, 8 bases remained unmatched. CDR3 size: 13 residues. The sample comes from a study of T cell responses to AZD1222 COVID-19 vaccine. Points from the study as a whole: No repertoire was sampled before or during the peak T cell response, only after it.

V and J are TRBV6-5 and TRBJ2-3; 7 nucleotides align to TRBD2. The source of this sequence is an adult in good health. This sample comprised peripheral blood, obtained on day 0 of MenACWY control vaccination. DNA for the CDR3: TGTGCCGGATGGGGGGGGACGACAGATACGCAGTATTTT. Residues: CAGWGGTTDTQYF.